These 21 T cell receptor beta chains share one sample of origin, sequenced in a study of cytomegalovirus exposure and HLA in healthy donors. TCRdb's table, derived via immunoSEQ multiplex PCR, lists solely in-frame clones and lacks some. The table records about 57,000 clones, about 89% of them present only once. The specimen was PBMCs. The receptor source for this set is a woman under 30 in good health and CMV-seronegative.

On this clone: This sample also contains other DNA sequences that code for the same CDR3. The chain recombines TRBV16 with TRBJ1-5; D possibly corresponds to TRBD1 (5 bases). From germline, CDR1 is KGHSY and CDR2 FQNENV. With 0 bases removed from V and 5 bases from J, the gap between germline ends came to 8 bases. CDR3 length equals 14 residues. CDR3: CASSQSGGYQPQHF. CDR3 nucleotide sequence: TGTGCCAGCAGCCAATCGGGGGGGTATCAGCCCCAGCATTTT.

This rearrangement joins TRBV19 to TRBJ2-3, with TRBD1 matching 10 bases. Trimming removed 5 bases from V and 1 base from J; junction bases left unmatched: 9. The germline V gene has CDR1 LNHDA and CDR2 SQIVND (reference sequence). The CDR3 runs to 17 residues. Here the CDR3 DNA reads TGTGCCAGTAGTGCCAGACAGGGGGCCGGAGGCACAGATACGCAGTATTTT. Residues: CASSARQGAGGTDTQYF.

The CDR3 protein is CASSISTGLGQPQHF. DNA for the CDR3: TGTGCCAGTAGTATCAGTACAGGGCTTGGGCAGCCCCAGCATTTT. The genes are TRBV19 and TRBJ1-5, with D perhaps matching TRBD1 (6 bases). CDR1 LNHDA and CDR2 SQIVND come from the germline V gene (reference sequence). There are 15 residues in the CDR3. V lost 3 bases to trimming and J lost 7 bases, with 16 bases between them.

The rearrangement uses TRBV10-3 and TRBJ2-3, with a tentative D call TRBD1 (5 bases). This CDR3 is 16 amino acids long. Per germline, CDR1 ENHRY and CDR2 SYGVKD. Trimming removed 0 bases from V and 1 base from J, with 11 bases in between. CDR3 protein: CAISESGQGGTDTQYF. The CDR3 DNA reads TGTGCCATCAGTGAGTCTGGCCAGGGCGGCACAGATACGCAGTATTTT.

This sequence joins TRBV7-2 and TRBJ1-1; D is possibly TRBD1 (5 bases). Germline CDR1 reads SGHTA; CDR2 reads FQGNSA. This CDR3 contains 16 residues. V lost 3 bases and J 4 bases, leaving 18 bases between the germline ends. CDR3 sequence: CASSFVGTSPTTEAFF. The DNA for the CDR3 is TGTGCCAGCAGCTTTGTAGGGACTTCCCCAACCACTGAAGCTTTCTTT.

The chain links TRBV7-2 to TRBJ1-5; no clear D. Germline CDR1 SGHTA, CDR2 FQGNSA. The CDR3 runs 13 residues. V lost 5 bases and J 1 base, leaving 6 bases between the germline ends. The CDR3 region is CASSRQSNQPQHF. As DNA, the CDR3 is TGTGCCAGCAGCCGACAAAGCAATCAGCCCCAGCATTTT. Filled out from reference TRBV7-2 and TRBJ1-5, the complete variable domain reads GAGVSQSPSNKVTEKGKDVELRCDPISGHTALYWYRQSLGQGLEFLIYFQGNSAPDKSGLPSDRFSAERTGGSVSTLTIQRTQQEDSAVYLCASSRQSNQPQHFGDGTRLSIL.

V is TRBV28 and J is TRBJ1-5; tentatively, D is TRBD1 (5 bases). This CDR3 is 17 amino acids long. The V gene lost 3 bases and the J gene lost 5 bases, with 20 bases spanning the gap. Germline CDR1 and CDR2: MDHEN and SYDVKM. The CDR3 here is CASSLQGYRKLDQPQHF. The DNA for the CDR3 is TGTGCCAGCAGTTTGCAGGGATATAGGAAGTTGGATCAGCCCCAGCATTTT.

The gene calls are TRBV5-1 and TRBJ1-2, with 12 bases fitting TRBD1. Germline CDR1 reads SGHRS; CDR2 reads YFSETQ. After removal of 4 bases from V and 8 bases from J, the junction contained 9 bases not matched to a gene. The CDR3 length is 15 residues. The CDR3, as DNA: TGCGCCAGCAGCGTAGAGGGACAGGGGGCACGGGGCTACACCTTC. Translation: CASSVEGQGARGYTF.

A word on this clone: A read error may account for a junction end that differs from germline. The rearrangement joins TRBV6-5 to TRBJ1-2, with D uncertain. Germline CDR1 reads MNHEY; CDR2 reads SVGAGI. The CDR3 contains 13 residues. CDR3 nucleotides: TGTACCAGCAGTTACGGAGAACGCTATGGCTACACCTTC. This encodes CTSSYGERYGYTF.

The J gene is TRBJ2-6, the V gene TRBV15, with a weak D call TRBD1 (5 bases). The CDR3 is made up of 16 amino acids. CDR1 is LNHNV and CDR2 is YYDKDF in the germline V gene (reference sequence). V dropped 3 bases and J dropped 4 bases, with 13 bases sitting between them. CDR3 nucleotide sequence: TGTGCCACCAGCAGGCCCACAGGCCCCGGGGCCAACGTCCTGACTTTC. The encoded protein is CATSRPTGPGANVLTF.

This clone was detected once. The V call is TRBV5-1, the J call TRBJ2-5, with 10 bases matching TRBD2. V shed 3 bases and J 5 bases; nucleotides not matched to a gene: 7. In germline, CDR1 is SGHRS, CDR2 YFSETQ. The CDR3 has 15 amino acids. CDR3 in amino acids: CASSSGLAEPETQYF. The CDR3 nucleotides read TGCGCCAGCAGCTCCGGACTAGCGGAGCCGGAGACCCAGTACTTC.

CDR3 region: CTSSQDGTSGREHQETQYF. The CDR3 nucleotides are TGCACCAGCAGCCAAGATGGGACTAGCGGGAGGGAACACCAAGAGACCCAGTACTTC. The gene calls are TRBV1 and TRBJ2-5; the table's D call, TRBD2, has no DNA check behind it. TRBV1 is noted as a pseudogene. There are 19 residues in the CDR3.

The chain combines TRBV11-2 with TRBJ1-2; no definite D call. CDR1 is SGHAT and CDR2 is FQNNGV in the germline V gene. V gave up 5 bases and J gave up 8 bases, with 21 bases separating them. The CDR3 is 15 amino acids. The CDR3 loop is CASSPPLGRRHGYTF. The CDR3 DNA is TGTGCCAGCAGCCCGCCCTTGGGGAGGAGGCACGGCTACACCTTC.

The chain links TRBV2 to TRBJ2-1; the match to TRBD1 covers 10 bases. Germline V gene sequence: CDR1 SNHLY, CDR2 FYNNEI. This CDR3 spans 14 amino acids. With 6 bases clipped from V and 8 bases from J, the junction kept 7 bases outside the gene matches. The CDR3 coding sequence is TGTGCCAGCAGGGGGGACAGGGGAACGCATGAGCAGTTCTTC. It encodes CASRGDRGTHEQFF.

This clone was counted once. The gene calls are TRBV7-9 and TRBJ2-7; 7 positions agree with TRBD1. Germline V CDR1 and CDR2: SEHNR, FQNEAQ (reference sequence). The CDR3 has 15 residues. J was trimmed by 3 bases and V by 5 bases; bases with no gene match: 10. CDR3 amino acids: CASSHPGQSYYEQYF. The CDR3 region has the DNA TGTGCCAGCAGCCACCCGGGACAGAGCTACTACGAGCAGTACTTC.

The chain combines TRBV25-1 with TRBJ1-6; 7 nucleotides line up with TRBD1. The J segment lost 0 bases and the V segment lost 7 bases, leaving 6 bases of the junction unmatched. The CDR3 length is 16 residues. CDR1 and CDR2 (germline): MGHDK, SYGVNS. CDR3 protein: CASTEGASSYNSPLHF. The CDR3 nucleotides are TGTGCCAGCACAGAGGGGGCTAGCTCCTATAATTCACCCCTCCACTTT.

The chain is built from TRBV28 and TRBJ1-2; 8 bases map to TRBD1. Germline V gives CDR1 MDHEN, CDR2 SYDVKM. V gave up 6 bases and J gave up 7 bases; unmatched junction bases: 7. CDR3 length equals 13 residues. The CDR3 region is CASRSGQGGGYTF. CDR3 bases: TGTGCCAGCAGATCCGGACAGGGAGGTGGCTACACCTTC.

The V call is TRBV4-1, the J call TRBJ1-5; 7 bases line up with TRBD1. The J segment lost 0 bases and the V segment lost 4 bases, leaving 3 bases of the junction unmatched. Per the germline V gene, CDR1 is MGHRA and CDR2 is YSYEKL. The CDR3 runs to 15 residues. CDR3 sequence (DNA): TGCGCCAGCAGCCCAGGGGGAAGTAGCAATCAGCCCCAGCATTTT. The encoded protein is CASSPGGSSNQPQHF.

V gene TRBV6-6 combines with J gene TRBJ2-7; 8 nucleotides agree with TRBD1. The V gene end was trimmed by 0 bases and the J gene end by 3 bases; junction bases not matched to a gene: 7. From germline, CDR1 is MNHNY and CDR2 SVGAGI (reference sequence). The CDR3 contains 16 residues. The CDR3 DNA sequence: TGTGCCAGCAGTTACTCGGGCCAGGGGGCTAACTACGAGCAGTACTTC. Amino acids: CASSYSGQGANYEQYF.

This clone has just one count. The rearrangement uses TRBV7-8 and TRBJ2-6; 7 bases match TRBD1. This CDR3 region has 20 residues. Per the germline V gene, CDR1 is SGHVS and CDR2 is FQNEAQ. The V and J ends lost 7 bases and 0 bases, in that order; junction bases with no gene match: 18. The CDR3 reads CASNAKGALRPLSGANVLTF. CDR3 sequence (DNA): TGTGCCAGCAACGCGAAGGGGGCCCTGCGCCCACTCTCTGGGGCCAACGTCCTGACTTTC.

This clone has a single count. The gene calls are TRBV4-1 and TRBJ1-5, with D unclear. Trimming removed 0 bases at V and 2 bases at J, with 14 bases between. This CDR3 spans 17 amino acids. Germline values: CDR1 MGHRA, CDR2 YSYEKL. The CDR3 here is CASSQDDPGLRNQPQHF. The CDR3, as DNA: TGCGCCAGCAGCCAAGATGATCCCGGGTTGCGCAATCAGCCCCAGCATTTT.